The sequence of this T cell receptor beta chain was determined in a study of blood T cell repertoires in COVID-19. Study summary: Sources were T cells, B-cell-depleted T cells, or PBMCs; the material itself was cDNA or gDNA.

Germline-derived CDR1 and CDR2 are SNHLY and FYNNEI. V was shortened by 7 bases and J by 2 bases, with 13 bases between the two germline ends. This CDR3 is 14 amino acids long. Original methodology: Reference gene primer amplification in the assay estimated nucleated cell counts. This table comes from immunoSEQ multiplex PCR, and its TCRdb copy is limited to in-frame clones, with some not included. V, J and clone size are those of that table, while D and trimming were read from the DNA. The sample carries 300,000 to 350,000 clones, 80% to 95% recorded once. This sequence joins TRBV2 and TRBJ2-3; perhaps TRBD2 as D (6 bases). The sequencing sample was made of peripheral blood. This receptor was taken from a woman in her 30s with COVID-19, enrolled during active disease. CDR3: CASNPGTATDTQYF. CDR3 DNA: TGTGCCAGCAACCCCGGGACTGCCACAGATACGCAGTATTTT.